This T cell receptor (beta chain) was recovered during a study of cytomegalovirus exposure and HLA in healthy donors. Notes on the study in general: One later analysis reportedly identified an Asian-associated ancestry cluster that showed fewer N-insertions than the approximately 710-donor mean. When analyzed later, a missense DCLRE1C variant was found to be linked to TCR beta V- and J-gene trimming.

With 60 Vbeta and 13 Jbeta primers, the PCR was carried out. Only in-frame clones appear in the TCRdb table, and some are missing; sequencing was by immunoSEQ multiplex PCR. Of 95,000 or so clones in the sample, around 81% were seen once. A note on this clone: Its target is not known.

At sampling all donors were nominally healthy, likely with unrecorded immune exposures. The CDR3 spans 16 residues. In germline, CDR1 is SNHLY, CDR2 FYNNEI. V lost 6 bases and J lost 1, with 19 bases in between. V is TRBV2 and J is TRBJ2-7; no clear D gene. The clonotype originates from a woman aged 65 to 85 in good health and CMV-seropositive. Material: PBMCs. The CDR3 sequence: CASRPTRDSGSYEQYF. As DNA, the CDR3 is TGTGCCAGCAGACCTACCAGAGATTCCGGGTCCTACGAGCAGTACTTC. Complete variable domain (other parts from reference TRBV2 and TRBJ2-7): EPEVTQTPSHQVTQMGQEVILRCVPISNHLYFYWYRQILGQKVEFLVSFYNNEISEKSEIFDDQFSVERPDGSNFTLKIRSTKLEDSAMYFCASRPTRDSGSYEQYFGPGTRLTVT.